Below are 5 T cell receptor beta chains sequenced from a single sample in a study of cytomegalovirus exposure and HLA in healthy donors. The assay was immunoSEQ multiplex PCR, and TCRdb's table has in-frame clones only and misses some. Among fewer than 400,000 clones, 80% to 90% were seen once, and the ten largest hold approximately 0.84%. The sequenced sample was PBMCs. These receptors originate from a woman under 30 in good health and CMV-seronegative.

This chain links TRBV13 with TRBJ2-7; D is perhaps TRBD1 (6 bases). V was trimmed by 5 bases and J by 2 bases, leaving 13 bases between them. This CDR3 has 14 amino acids. Germline assignment: CDR1 PRHDT and CDR2 FYEKMQ (reference sequence). CDR3 amino acids: CASSPGTPAYEQYF. In nucleotides, the CDR3 is TGTGCCAGCAGCCCCGGGACACCCGCCTACGAGCAGTACTTC.

The chain joins TRBV7-9 to TRBJ2-7, with a tentative D call TRBD2 (5 bases). Germline V gene sequence: CDR1 SEHNR, CDR2 FQNEAQ (reference sequence). The CDR3 length is 16 residues. Trimming took 5 bases from V and 7 from J, leaving 24 bases between them. This CDR3 reads CASSPTGGGAWGEQYF. CDR3 DNA: TGTGCCAGCAGCCCGACGGGCGGAGGCGCCTGGGGAGAGCAGTACTTC.

J is TRBJ2-1 and V is TRBV4-2; D may be TRBD2 (5 bases). The ends were cut back, 4 bases at V and 7 bases at J, with 11 bases in the middle. The CDR3 runs to 13 residues. Per the germline V gene, CDR1 is LGHNA and CDR2 is YNFKEQ. The CDR3 protein is CASSPGLPNEQFF. The CDR3 DNA is TGTGCCAGCAGCCCCGGACTGCCTAATGAGCAGTTCTTC.

This sequence joins TRBV9 and TRBJ2-7; TRBD1 might be the D (6 bases). The CDR3 extends over 14 amino acids. The V gene's germline CDR1 is SGDLS and CDR2 YYNGEE. V was trimmed by 4 bases and J by 2 bases, leaving 13 bases between them. This CDR3 reads CASSQTGTTYEQYF. CDR3 DNA: TGTGCCAGCAGCCAAACCGGGACAACCTACGAGCAGTACTTC.

J is TRBJ2-7 and V is TRBV14; D is possibly TRBD2 (6 bases). V was pared by 0 bases and J by 6 bases, with 21 bases between. Per the germline V gene, CDR1 is SGHDN and CDR2 is FVKESK. The CDR3 is 17 residues long. The CDR3 sequence: CASSQDRSSGTRGEQYF. CDR3 sequence (DNA): TGTGCCAGCAGCCAAGATCGGAGTTCTGGCACGCGGGGCGAGCAGTACTTC.